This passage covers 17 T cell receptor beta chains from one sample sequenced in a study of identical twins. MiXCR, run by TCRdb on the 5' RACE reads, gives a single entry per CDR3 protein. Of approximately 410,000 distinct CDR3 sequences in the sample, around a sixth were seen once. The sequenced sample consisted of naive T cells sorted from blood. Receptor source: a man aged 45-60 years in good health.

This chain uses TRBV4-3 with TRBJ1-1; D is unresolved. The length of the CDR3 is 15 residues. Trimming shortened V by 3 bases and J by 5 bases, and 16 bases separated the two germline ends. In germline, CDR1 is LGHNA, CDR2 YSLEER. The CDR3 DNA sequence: TGCGCCAGCAGCCATCTCAAGGGCTTGTGGACTGAAGCTTTCTTT. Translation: CASSHLKGLWTEAFF.

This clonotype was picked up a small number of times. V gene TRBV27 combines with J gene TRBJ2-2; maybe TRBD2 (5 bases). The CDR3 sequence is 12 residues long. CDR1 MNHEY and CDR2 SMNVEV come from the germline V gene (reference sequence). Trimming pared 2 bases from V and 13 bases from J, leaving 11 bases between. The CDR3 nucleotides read TGTGCCAGCAGTTTAGGAAACGGAGGGCTGTTTTTT. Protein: CASSLGNGGLFF.

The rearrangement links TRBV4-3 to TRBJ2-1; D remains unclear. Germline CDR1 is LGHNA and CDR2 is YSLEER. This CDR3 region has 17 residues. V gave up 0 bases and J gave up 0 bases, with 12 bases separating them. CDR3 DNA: TGCGCCAGCAGCCAAGACTACCCGGTCAGCTCCTACAATGAGCAGTTCTTC. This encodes CASSQDYPVSSYNEQFF.

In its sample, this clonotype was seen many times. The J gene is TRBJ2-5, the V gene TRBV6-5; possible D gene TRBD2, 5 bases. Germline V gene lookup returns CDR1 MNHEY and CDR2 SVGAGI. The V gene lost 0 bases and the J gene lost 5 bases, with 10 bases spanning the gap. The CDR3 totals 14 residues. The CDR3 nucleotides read TGTGCCAGCAGTTACTCGAGGGTTCGGGAGACCCAGTACTTC. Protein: CASSYSRVRETQYF.

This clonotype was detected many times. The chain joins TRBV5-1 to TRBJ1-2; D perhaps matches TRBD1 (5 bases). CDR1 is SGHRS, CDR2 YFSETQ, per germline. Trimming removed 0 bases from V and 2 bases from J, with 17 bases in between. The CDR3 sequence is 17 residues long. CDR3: CASSLARRQTENYGYTF. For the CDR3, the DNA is TGCGCCAGCAGCTTGGCAAGGCGGCAGACAGAAAACTATGGCTACACCTTC.

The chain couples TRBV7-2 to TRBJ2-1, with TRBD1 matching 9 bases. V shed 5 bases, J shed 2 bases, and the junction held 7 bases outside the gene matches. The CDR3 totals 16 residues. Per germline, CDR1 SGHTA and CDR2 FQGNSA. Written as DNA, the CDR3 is TGTGCCAGCAGCAGATGGACAGGGGTGACCTACAATGAGCAGTTCTTC. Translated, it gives CASSRWTGVTYNEQFF. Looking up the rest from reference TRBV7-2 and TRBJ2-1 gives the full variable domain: GAGVSQSPSNKVTEKGKDVELRCDPISGHTALYWYRQSLGQGLEFLIYFQGNSAPDKSGLPSDRFSAERTGGSVSTLTIQRTQQEDSAVYLCASSRWTGVTYNEQFFGPGTRLTVL.

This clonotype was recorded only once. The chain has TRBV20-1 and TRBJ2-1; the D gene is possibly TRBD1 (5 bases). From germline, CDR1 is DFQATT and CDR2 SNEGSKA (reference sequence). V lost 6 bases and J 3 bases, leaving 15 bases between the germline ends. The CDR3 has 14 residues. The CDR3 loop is CSAPIGQGYNEQFF. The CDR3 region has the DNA TGCAGTGCCCCGATTGGCCAGGGCTACAATGAGCAGTTCTTC.

CDR3 amino acids: CASSEGRFLDTQYF. CDR3 nucleotide sequence: TGTGCCAGCAGTGAAGGGAGGTTTTTGGATACGCAGTATTTT. This chain uses TRBV25-1 with TRBJ2-3, with a tentative D call TRBD2 (6 bases). Germline values: CDR1 MGHDK, CDR2 SYGVNS. The V end lost 2 bases, the J end lost 6 bases, and 12 bases lay between the germline ends. The CDR3 has 14 residues.

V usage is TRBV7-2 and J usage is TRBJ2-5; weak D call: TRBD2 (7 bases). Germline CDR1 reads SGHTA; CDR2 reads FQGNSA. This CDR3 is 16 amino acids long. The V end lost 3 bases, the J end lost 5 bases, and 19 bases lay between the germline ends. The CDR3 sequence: CASSLRGRGGGETQYF. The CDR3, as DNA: TGTGCCAGCAGCTTGAGGGGCAGGGGCGGGGGCGAGACCCAGTACTTC.

Here the CDR3 reads CASSLGASGRPNTGELFF. As DNA, the CDR3 is TGTGCCAGCAGCTTAGGTGCTAGCGGGAGGCCGAACACCGGGGAGCTGTTTTTT. J is TRBJ2-2 and V is TRBV11-2, with 11 bases aligning to TRBD2. The CDR3 sequence is 18 residues long. The junction had 4 bases not matched to a gene; V was cut back by 1 base and J by 0 bases. The germline gives CDR1 SGHAT, CDR2 FQNNGV.

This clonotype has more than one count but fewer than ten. The CDR3 loop is CSVPGMGGYTF. The CDR3 coding sequence is TGCAGTGTTCCGGGTATGGGGGGCTACACCTTC. The V and J genes are TRBV20-1 and TRBJ1-2; D is ambiguous. V lost 7 bases to trimming and J lost 8 bases, with 14 bases between them. The length of the CDR3 is 11 residues. CDR1 is DFQATT, CDR2 SNEGSKA, per germline (reference sequence).

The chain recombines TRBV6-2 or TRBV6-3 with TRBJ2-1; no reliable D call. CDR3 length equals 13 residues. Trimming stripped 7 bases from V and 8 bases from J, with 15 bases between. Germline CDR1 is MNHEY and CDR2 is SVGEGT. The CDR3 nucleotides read TGTGCCAGCACTCTCCTATCCGGGCATGAGCAGTTCTTC. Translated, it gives CASTLLSGHEQFF.

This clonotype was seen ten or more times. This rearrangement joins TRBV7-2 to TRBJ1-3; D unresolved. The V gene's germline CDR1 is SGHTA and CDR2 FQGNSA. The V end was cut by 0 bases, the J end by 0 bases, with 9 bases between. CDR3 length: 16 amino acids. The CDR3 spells CASSLAGGSSGNTIYF. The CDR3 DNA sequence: TGTGCCAGCAGCTTAGCAGGCGGCAGCTCTGGAAACACCATATATTTT. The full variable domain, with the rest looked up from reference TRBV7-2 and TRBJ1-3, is GAGVSQSPSNKVTEKGKDVELRCDPISGHTALYWYRQSLGQGLEFLIYFQGNSAPDKSGLPSDRFSAERTGGSVSTLTIQRTQQEDSAVYLCASSLAGGSSGNTIYFGEGSWLTVV.

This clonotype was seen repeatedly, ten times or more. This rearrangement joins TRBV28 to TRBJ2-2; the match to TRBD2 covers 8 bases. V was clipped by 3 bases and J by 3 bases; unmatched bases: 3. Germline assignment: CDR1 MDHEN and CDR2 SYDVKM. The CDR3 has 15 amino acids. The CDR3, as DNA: TGTGCCAGCAGTTTCCCGGGGGGGCACACCGGGGAGCTGTTTTTT. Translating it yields CASSFPGGHTGELFF.

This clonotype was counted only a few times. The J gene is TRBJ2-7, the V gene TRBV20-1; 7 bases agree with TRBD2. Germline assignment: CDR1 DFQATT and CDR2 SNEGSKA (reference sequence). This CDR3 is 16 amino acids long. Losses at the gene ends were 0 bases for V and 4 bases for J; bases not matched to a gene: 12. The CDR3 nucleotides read TGCAGTGCTAGAGATGCGGCGGGAGTCATCCCTTACGAGCAGTACTTC. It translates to CSARDAAGVIPYEQYF.

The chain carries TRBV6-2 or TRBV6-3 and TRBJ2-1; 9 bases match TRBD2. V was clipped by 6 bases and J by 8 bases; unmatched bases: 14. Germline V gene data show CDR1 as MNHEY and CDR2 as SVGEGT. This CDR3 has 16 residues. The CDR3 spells CASSLYGAGGGYEQFF. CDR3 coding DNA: TGTGCCAGCAGCCTTTATGGAGCGGGGGGTGGGTATGAGCAGTTCTTC.

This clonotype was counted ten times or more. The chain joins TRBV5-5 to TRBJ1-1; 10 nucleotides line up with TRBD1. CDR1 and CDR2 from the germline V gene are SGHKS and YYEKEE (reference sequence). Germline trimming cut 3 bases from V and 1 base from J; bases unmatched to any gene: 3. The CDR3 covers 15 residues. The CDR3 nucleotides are TGTGCCAGCAGCTCCCGGGACAGGGGGAACACTGAAGCTTTCTTT. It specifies CASSSRDRGNTEAFF.